One and the same sample provided the 14 T cell receptor beta chains below, sequenced in a study of blood T cell repertoires in COVID-19. TCRdb's table, derived via immunoSEQ multiplex PCR, lists solely in-frame clones and lacks some. The sample yields about 100,000 clones, 84% seen once. The sample consisted of peripheral blood. All receptors derive from a man aged 70-80 years with active or convalescent COVID-19.

The rearrangement joins TRBV19 to TRBJ1-3; possible D gene TRBD1, 5 bases. Per the germline V gene, CDR1 is LNHDA and CDR2 is SQIVND (reference sequence). CDR3 length: 18 residues. The V end was cut by 7 bases, the J end by 2 bases, with 24 bases between. The CDR3 DNA sequence: TGTGCCAGTATCCCCGGCGCAGGGAGGTTGTGGACTGGAAACACCATATATTTT. This translates into CASIPGAGRLWTGNTIYF.

The gene calls are TRBV7-9 and TRBJ1-1; 9 positions agree with TRBD1. This CDR3 contains 13 residues. V was clipped by 5 bases and J by 11 bases; unmatched bases: 9. From germline, CDR1 is SEHNR and CDR2 FQNEAQ (reference sequence). CDR3 nucleotide sequence: TGTGCCAGCAGCACCTACGGCGGACAGGGGGCTTTCTTT. Its protein product is CASSTYGGQGAFF.

The chain employs TRBV7-9 and TRBJ2-7; 7 nucleotides line up with TRBD2. This CDR3 region has 12 residues. Germline values: CDR1 SEHNR, CDR2 FQNEAQ (reference sequence). After removal of 5 bases from V and 5 bases from J, the junction contained 3 bases not matched to a gene. CDR3 in amino acids: CASSRTSHEQYF. CDR3 in DNA: TGTGCCAGCAGCCGGACTAGTCACGAGCAGTACTTC. The full variable domain, in which reference TRBV7-9 and TRBJ2-7 provide the parts outside the CDR3, is DTGVSQNPRHKITKRGQNVTFRCDPISEHNRLYWYRQTLGQGPEFLTYFQNEAQLEKSRLLSDRFSAERPKGSFSTLEIQRTEQGDSAMYLCASSRTSHEQYFGPGTRLTVT.

V usage is TRBV9 and J usage is TRBJ2-1; 7 bases agree with TRBD1. The germline V gene encodes CDR1 SGDLS and CDR2 YYNGEE. CDR3 size: 12 residues. The J segment lost 13 bases and the V segment lost 3 bases, leaving 7 bases of the junction unmatched. The CDR3, as DNA: TGTGCCAGCAGCGAAGGGGGACAGTTTCAGTTCTTC. It is translated as CASSEGGQFQFF.

This chain connects TRBV7-9 to TRBJ1-1, with TRBD1 identical over 8 bases. Trimming removed 1 base from V and 0 bases from J; junction bases left unmatched: 4. The CDR3 consists of 16 residues. Looked up from germline, CDR1 is SEHNR and CDR2 is FQNEAQ (reference sequence). The CDR3: CASSLEAGGVNTEAFF. CDR3 sequence (DNA): TGTGCCAGCAGCTTAGAGGCAGGGGGCGTGAACACTGAAGCTTTCTTT.

The chain employs TRBV14 and TRBJ2-1; 10 bases fit TRBD2. Trimming cost V 1 base and J 4 bases; bases outside gene matches: 4. CDR1 and CDR2 from the germline V gene are SGHDN and FVKESK. This CDR3 region has 16 residues. CDR3 sequence reads: CASSQAERGGYNEQFF. DNA of the CDR3: TGTGCCAGCAGCCAAGCGGAGCGGGGGGGTTACAATGAGCAGTTCTTC.

The chain carries TRBV7-2 and TRBJ1-5; possibly TRBD1 for D (6 bases). The CDR3 sequence is 15 residues long. The V gene lost 1 base and the J gene lost 7 bases, with 14 bases spanning the gap. Germline CDR1 and CDR2: SGHTA and FQGNSA. CDR3 loop: CASSLDKGGGQPQHF. Written as DNA, the CDR3 is TGTGCCAGCAGCTTAGATAAGGGAGGGGGGCAGCCCCAGCATTTT. Using reference TRBV7-2 and TRBJ1-5 for the parts outside the CDR3, the full variable domain is GAGVSQSPSNKVTEKGKDVELRCDPISGHTALYWYRQSLGQGLEFLIYFQGNSAPDKSGLPSDRFSAERTGGSVSTLTIQRTQQEDSAVYLCASSLDKGGGQPQHFGDGTRLSIL.

The chain recombines TRBV6-6 with TRBJ2-3, with 8 bases aligning to TRBD2. This CDR3 is built from 15 residues. Losses at the gene ends were 10 bases for V and 6 bases for J; bases not matched to a gene: 15. Germline loops: CDR1 MNHNY, CDR2 SVGAGI (reference sequence). As DNA, the CDR3 is TGTGCCACCCGCAGCTCGGCGGGGGGATGGGATACGCAGTATTTT. Translating gives CATRSSAGGWDTQYF.

The chain has TRBV28 and TRBJ2-2; D perhaps matches TRBD1 (5 bases). CDR3 length: 14 residues. CDR1 and CDR2 (germline): MDHEN, SYDVKM. Trimming took off 8 bases at V and 1 base at J, with 11 bases between the two ends. CDR3 protein: CASHHGQNTGELFF. The CDR3 coding sequence is TGTGCCAGCCACCACGGACAGAACACCGGGGAGCTGTTTTTT. Supplemented by reference TRBV28 and TRBJ2-2, the full variable domain reads DVKVTQSSRYLVKRTGEKVFLECVQDMDHENMFWYRQDPGLGLRLIYFSYDVKMKEKGDIPEGYSVSREKKERFSLILESASTNQTSMYLCASHHGQNTGELFFGEGSRLTVL.

The V call is TRBV6-5, the J call TRBJ1-6; possibly TRBD1 for D (5 bases). Trimming removed 7 bases at V and 4 bases at J, with 14 bases between. From germline, CDR1 is MNHEY and CDR2 SVGAGI. This CDR3 is 15 amino acids long. Here the CDR3 DNA reads TGTGCCAGCAAGGAGGGGCCTGGGTATAATTCACCCCTCCACTTT. Its protein is CASKEGPGYNSPLHF.

The chain links TRBV5-1 to TRBJ2-3; D remains ambiguous. The CDR3 length is 13 residues. Trimming removed 0 bases from V and 2 bases from J, with 4 bases in between. Germline values: CDR1 SGHRS, CDR2 YFSETQ. The CDR3 DNA reads as TGCGCCAGCAGCTTGGTCGTCACAGATACGCAGTATTTT. Translating gives CASSLVVTDTQYF.

The rearrangement links TRBV27 to TRBJ1-2; no clear D. CDR3 size: 13 residues. The germline gives CDR1 MNHEY, CDR2 SMNVEV (reference sequence). V lost 6 bases and J 6 bases, leaving 14 bases between the germline ends. The chain's CDR3 is CASSLTNKNGYTF. As DNA, the CDR3 is TGTGCCAGCAGCCTTACCAACAAAAATGGCTACACCTTC.

The chain joins TRBV6-2 or TRBV6-3 to TRBJ2-5; 9 bases line up with TRBD1. CDR3 length: 15 residues. Trimming at V came to 6 bases and at J to 5 bases, leaving 10 bases not matched to a gene. The germline gives CDR1 MNHEY, CDR2 SVGEGT. The CDR3 bases are TGTGCCAGCAGCCGGACAGGGGCTTCTCAGGAGACCCAGTACTTC. Encoded protein: CASSRTGASQETQYF.

The table lists this clone with many counts. This chain links TRBV11-2 with TRBJ2-7, with D tentatively TRBD2 (5 bases). The ends were cut back, 8 bases at V and 4 bases at J, with 12 bases in the middle. Germline CDR1 is SGHAT and CDR2 is FQNNGV. The CDR3 is 12 residues long. The DNA for the CDR3 is TGTGCCAGCGGAGTAGCGAGTTACGAGCAGTACTTC. Encoded protein: CASGVASYEQYF.